This TCR beta chain originates from a study of OX40 agonist ivuxolimab in advanced cancers. On the study more broadly: Mean age about 60 years, range 23 to 79; 82.7% male. Three individuals attained partial responses, comprising one hepatocellular carcinoma case and two cutaneous melanoma cases.

In the case of this clone: The target antigen is unknown.

In germline, CDR1 is SGHDT, CDR2 YYEEEE. V was trimmed by 5 bases and J by 0 bases, leaving 19 bases between them. The length of the CDR3 is 17 residues. Method: immunoSEQ multiplex PCR; TCRdb's copy keeps in-frame clones and lacks some. The table shows tens of thousands of clones, with over 65% occurring only once. Overall study results and limits: The antigens recognized by the expanded peripheral T cells, that is their antigen specificity, were not determined.

Systemic immunosuppression or a history of autoimmune disease excluded patients. The clonotype originates from an adult with an advanced solid tumor such as melanoma, head and neck, liver or kidney cancer. The chain couples TRBV5-6 to TRBJ2-3; TRBD2 might be the D (5 bases). Sample: CD4+ or CD8+ T cells sorted from blood, taken in a trial of the OX40 agonist ivuxolimab. CDR3 sequence (DNA): TGTGCCAGCAGTTATCGGGGATTTGAACCTAGCACAGATACGCAGTATTTT. The encoded protein is CASSYRGFEPSTDTQYF.